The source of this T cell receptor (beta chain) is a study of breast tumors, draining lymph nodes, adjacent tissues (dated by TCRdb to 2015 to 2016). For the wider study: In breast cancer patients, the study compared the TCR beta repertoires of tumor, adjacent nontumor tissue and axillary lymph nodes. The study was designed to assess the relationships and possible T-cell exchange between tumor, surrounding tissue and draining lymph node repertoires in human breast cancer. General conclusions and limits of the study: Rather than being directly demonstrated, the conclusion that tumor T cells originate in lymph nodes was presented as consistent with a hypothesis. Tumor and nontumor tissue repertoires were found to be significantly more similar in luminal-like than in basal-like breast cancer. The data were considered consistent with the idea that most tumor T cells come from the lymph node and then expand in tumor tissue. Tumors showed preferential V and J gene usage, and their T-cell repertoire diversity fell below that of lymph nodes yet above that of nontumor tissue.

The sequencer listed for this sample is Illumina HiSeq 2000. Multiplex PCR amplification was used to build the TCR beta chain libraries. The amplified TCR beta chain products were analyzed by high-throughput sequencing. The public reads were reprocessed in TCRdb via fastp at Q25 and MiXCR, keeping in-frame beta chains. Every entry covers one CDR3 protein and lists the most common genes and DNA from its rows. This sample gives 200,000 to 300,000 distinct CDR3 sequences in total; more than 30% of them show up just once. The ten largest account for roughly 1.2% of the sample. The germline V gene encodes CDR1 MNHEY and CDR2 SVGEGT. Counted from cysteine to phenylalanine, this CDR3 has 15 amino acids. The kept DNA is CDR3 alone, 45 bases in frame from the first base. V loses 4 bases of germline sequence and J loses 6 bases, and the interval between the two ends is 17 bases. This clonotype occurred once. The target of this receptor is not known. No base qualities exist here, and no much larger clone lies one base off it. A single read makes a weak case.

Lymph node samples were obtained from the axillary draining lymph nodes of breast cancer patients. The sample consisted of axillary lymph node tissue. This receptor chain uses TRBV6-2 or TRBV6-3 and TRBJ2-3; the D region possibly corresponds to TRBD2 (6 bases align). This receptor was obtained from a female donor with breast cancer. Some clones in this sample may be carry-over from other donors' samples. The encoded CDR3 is CASSWTGVSADTQYF. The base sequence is TGTGCCAGCAGTTGGACGGGAGTGTCGGCGGATACGCAGTATTTT.